This entry concerns a single T cell receptor (beta chain). This sample was taken from a study of neurological immune-mediated disorders. The CDR3 covers 9 residues. In germline, CDR1 is ENHRY, CDR2 SYGVKD. V gave up 10 bases and J gave up 11 bases, with 9 bases separating them. TCRdb used MiXCR to reprocess the 5' RACE reads, holding one entry per CDR3 protein. The sample holds roughly 18,000 distinct CDR3 sequences, about a quarter seen once. The chain employs TRBV10-3 and TRBJ2-1; D unclear. Material for sequencing was PBMCs. This clonotype was sampled from a man in his fifties with HTLV-1-associated myelopathy (HAM/TSP). The CDR3 here is CATVSQQFF. The CDR3 DNA is TGTGCCACCGTTTCCCAGCAGTTCTTC.